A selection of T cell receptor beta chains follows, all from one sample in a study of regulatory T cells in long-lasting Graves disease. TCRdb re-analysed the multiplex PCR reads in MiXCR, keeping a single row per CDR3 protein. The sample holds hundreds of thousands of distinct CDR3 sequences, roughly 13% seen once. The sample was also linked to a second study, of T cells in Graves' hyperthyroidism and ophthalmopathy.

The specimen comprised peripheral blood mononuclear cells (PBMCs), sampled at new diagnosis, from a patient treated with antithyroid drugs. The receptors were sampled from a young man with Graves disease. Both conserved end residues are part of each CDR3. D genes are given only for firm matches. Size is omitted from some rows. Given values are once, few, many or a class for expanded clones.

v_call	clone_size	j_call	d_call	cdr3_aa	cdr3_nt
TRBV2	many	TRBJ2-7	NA	CASSGTPSYEQYF	TGTGCCAGCAGTGGGACTCCGTCCTACGAGCAGTACTTC
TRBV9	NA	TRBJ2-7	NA	CASSVAVFAYEQCF	TGTGCCAGCAGCGTAGCGGTCTTTGCCTACGAGCAGTGCTTC
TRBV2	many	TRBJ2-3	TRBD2	CASKRESTDTQYF	TGTGCCAGCAAGCGGGAGAGCACAGATACGCAGTATTTT
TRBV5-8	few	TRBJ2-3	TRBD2	CASSWGLAVITSTDTQYF	TGTGCCAGCAGCTGGGGACTAGCGGTAATCACTAGCACAGATACGCAGTATTTT
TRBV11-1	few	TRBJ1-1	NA	CASSLGAREKVMAFF	TGTGCCAGCAGCTTAGGTGCCAGGGAGAAGGTAATGGCTTTCTTT
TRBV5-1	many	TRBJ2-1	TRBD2	CASSLVAGKHNEQFF	TGCGCCAGCAGCTTGGTAGCGGGTAAACACAATGAGCAGTTCTTC
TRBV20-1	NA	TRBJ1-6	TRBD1	CSARDRVSPLHF	TGCAGTGCTAGGGACAGGGTTTCACCCCTCCACTTT
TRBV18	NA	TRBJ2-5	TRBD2	CASSTRTSGQETQYF	TGTGCCAGCTCAACACGGACTAGCGGCCAAGAGACCCAGTACTTC
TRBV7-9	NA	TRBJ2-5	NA	CASSFSHREPETQYF	TGTGCCAGCAGCTTCTCACACAGGGAGCCGGAGACCCAGTACTTC
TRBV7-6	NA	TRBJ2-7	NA	CASSPRLGGAAYEQYF	TGTGCCAGCAGCCCCCGACTAGGGGGCGCGGCGTACGAGCAGTACTTC
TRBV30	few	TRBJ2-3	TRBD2	CASLAGLDTQYF	TGTGCCAGCCTAGCGGGATTAGATACGCAGTATTTT
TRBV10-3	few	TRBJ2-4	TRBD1	CAISDTGTGENIQYF	TGTGCCATCAGCGACACCGGGACAGGGGAGAACATTCAGTACTTC
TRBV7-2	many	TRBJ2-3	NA	CASRLELGRPLTDTQYF	TGTGCCAGCAGGTTAGAGCTTGGGCGGCCCCTAACAGATACGCAGTATTTT
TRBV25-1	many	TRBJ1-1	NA	CASSEHSQNTEAFF	TGTGCCAGCAGTGAACATTCCCAGAACACTGAAGCTTTCTTT
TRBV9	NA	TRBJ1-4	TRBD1	CASSGGTGGIWFEKLFF	TGTGCCAGCAGCGGCGGGACAGGGGGTATTTGGTTTGAAAAACTGTTTTTT
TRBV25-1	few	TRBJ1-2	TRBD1	CASSDLTGDYGYTF	TGTGCCAGCAGTGACCTGACAGGGGACTATGGCTACACCTTC
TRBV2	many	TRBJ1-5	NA	CASSEGQASNQPQHF	TGTGCCAGCAGTGAAGGGCAGGCGAGCAATCAGCCCCAGCATTTT
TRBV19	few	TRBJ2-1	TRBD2	CASIGLAGVREQFF	TGTGCCAGTATAGGGCTAGCGGGAGTTCGTGAGCAGTTCTTC
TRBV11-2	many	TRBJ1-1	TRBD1	CASSLDPTTGPQNTEAFF	TGTGCCAGCAGCTTAGATCCCACGACAGGGCCGCAGAACACTGAAGCTTTCTTT
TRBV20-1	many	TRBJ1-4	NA	CSARDGAGNEKLFF	TGCAGTGCTAGAGACGGGGCAGGGAATGAAAAACTGTTTTTT
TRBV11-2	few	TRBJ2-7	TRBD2	CASSPRSRPIGRNGRDEQYF	TGTGCCAGCAGCCCGCGAAGCCGACCCATAGGGAGAAACGGGAGGGACGAGCAGTACTTC
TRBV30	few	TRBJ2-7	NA	CAWSPGGGGEQYF	TGTGCCTGGAGCCCCGGAGGGGGCGGCGAGCAGTACTTC
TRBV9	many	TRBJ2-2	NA	CASSVEGNTGELFF	TGTGCCAGCAGCGTCGAGGGGAACACCGGGGAGCTGTTTTTT
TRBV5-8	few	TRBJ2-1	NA	CASGRDLTYNEQFF	TGTGCCAGCGGCCGGGACTTAACCTACAATGAGCAGTTCTTC
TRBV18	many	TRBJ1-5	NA	CASSQNGADQPQHF	TGTGCCAGCTCACAAAATGGGGCGGATCAGCCCCAGCATTTT
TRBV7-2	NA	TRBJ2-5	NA	CASSLARGSRETQYF	TGTGCCAGCAGCTTAGCGCGAGGCAGCCGAGAGACCCAGTACTTC
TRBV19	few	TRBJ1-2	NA	CASTQKGGVGPYGYTF	TGTGCCAGTACCCAAAAGGGGGGAGTTGGCCCCTATGGCTACACCTTC
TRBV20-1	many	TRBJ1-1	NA	CSAAAVRGHNTEAFF	TGCAGTGCCGCCGCAGTCAGGGGACATAACACTGAAGCTTTCTTT
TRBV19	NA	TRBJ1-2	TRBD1	CGSSDAGTAIGYTF	TGTGGCAGTAGTGACGCCGGGACAGCGATTGGCTACACCTTC
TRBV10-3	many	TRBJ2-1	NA	CAIRAGSGNEQFF	TGTGCCATCAGGGCGGGGAGCGGCAATGAGCAGTTCTTC